These T cell receptor beta chains were read from a single sample in a study of OX40 agonist ivuxolimab in advanced cancers. The repertoire was sequenced with immunoSEQ multiplex PCR; TCRdb's copy has only in-frame clones and lacks some. This table holds about 62,000 clones, more than 85% found once. Sequences were derived from CD4+ or CD8+ T cells sorted from blood, sampled in a trial of the OX40 agonist ivuxolimab. The receptor source for this set is an adult with an advanced solid tumor such as melanoma, head and neck, liver or kidney cancer. Each CDR3 is given with its conserved first and last residue. Each record gives: J gene, V gene, D gene, CDR3 protein. D genes are given only for firm matches.

TRBJ2-6	TRBV11-2	NA	CASSLGSGANVLTF
TRBJ2-7	TRBV30	NA	CAWSGGKGFWAYEQYF
TRBJ2-7	TRBV30	TRBD1	CAWTGQGFEQYF
TRBJ2-1	TRBV30	TRBD1	CAWSLVGWSGGSYNEQFF
TRBJ1-1	TRBV27	NA	CASSPTPRVSNTEAFF
TRBJ2-3	TRBV5-1	TRBD2	CASSLSGGAVDTQYF
TRBJ2-2	TRBV19	NA	CASRARSGELFF
TRBJ2-5	TRBV18	TRBD2	CASSPSPGGTETQYF
TRBJ1-5	TRBV18	NA	CASSPRTLNQPQHF
TRBJ2-5	TRBV28	NA	CASSLQRPETQYF
TRBJ2-1	TRBV4-2	TRBD2	CASSPTSGTMFF
TRBJ1-2	TRBV28	TRBD1	CASSLGTGFGYTF
TRBJ2-7	TRBV2	NA	CASKGVTHEQYF
TRBJ2-1	TRBV5-1	NA	CASSLVQGWNEQFF
TRBJ2-1	TRBV5-1	NA	CASSLESGGRDNEQFF
TRBJ2-2	TRBV2	TRBD1	CASQGAAGELFF
TRBJ1-1	TRBV5-1	TRBD1	CASSQWTGRMNTEAFF
TRBJ2-7	TRBV29-1	NA	CSVYIAGEQYF
TRBJ1-5	TRBV19	NA	CASSIDRVQPQHF
TRBJ2-1	TRBV6-1	NA	CASSETQGAEQFF
TRBJ1-4	TRBV19	NA	CASSMLGQPFNEKLFF
TRBJ2-7	TRBV5-1	NA	CASSSTRLAAYEQYF
TRBJ2-2	TRBV10-2	NA	CASSGALGELFF
TRBJ1-2	TRBV5-4	NA	CASSLRGYTF
TRBJ2-2	TRBV7-8	NA	CASSLEARANTGELFF
TRBJ1-5	TRBV2	TRBD1	CASRLGQGYSNQPQHF
TRBJ1-6	TRBV30	TRBD1	CAWHPGQLNSPLHF
TRBJ2-6	TRBV14	NA	CASSSSGANVLTF
TRBJ2-3	TRBV18	NA	CASSPMDSGDTQYF
TRBJ2-2	TRBV12-5	NA	CASGLNGGTTGELFF
TRBJ1-6	TRBV7-8	NA	CASSLAGAGVNSPLHF
TRBJ2-7	TRBV5-4	NA	CASTSAGKAYEQYF
TRBJ1-4	TRBV14	NA	CASSQVRAEKLFF